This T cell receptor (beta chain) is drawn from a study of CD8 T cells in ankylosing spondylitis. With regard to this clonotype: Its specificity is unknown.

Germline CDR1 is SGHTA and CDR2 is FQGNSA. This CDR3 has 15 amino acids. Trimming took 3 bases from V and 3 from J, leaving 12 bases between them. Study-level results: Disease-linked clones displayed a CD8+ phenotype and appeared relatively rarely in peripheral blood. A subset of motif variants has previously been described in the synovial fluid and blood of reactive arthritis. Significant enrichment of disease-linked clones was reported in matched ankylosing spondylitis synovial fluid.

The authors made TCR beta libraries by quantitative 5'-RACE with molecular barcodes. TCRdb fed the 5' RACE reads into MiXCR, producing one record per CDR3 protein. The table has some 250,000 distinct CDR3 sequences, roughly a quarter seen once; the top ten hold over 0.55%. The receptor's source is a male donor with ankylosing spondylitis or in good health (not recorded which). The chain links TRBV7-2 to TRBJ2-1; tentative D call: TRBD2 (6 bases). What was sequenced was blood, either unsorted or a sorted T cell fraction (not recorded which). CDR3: CASSFTRGDYNEQFF. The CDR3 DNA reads TGTGCCAGCAGCTTCACCCGCGGGGACTACAATGAGCAGTTCTTC. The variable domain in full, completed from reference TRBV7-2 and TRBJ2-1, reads GAGVSQSPSNKVTEKGKDVELRCDPISGHTALYWYRQSLGQGLEFLIYFQGNSAPDKSGLPSDRFSAERTGGSVSTLTIQRTQQEDSAVYLCASSFTRGDYNEQFFGPGTRLTVL.